This passage covers 20 T cell receptor beta chains from one sample sequenced in a study of shared clonotypes between healthy human individuals. TCRdb's copy holds only in-frame clones and misses some; the assay was immunoSEQ multiplex PCR. Of 2.5 million or so clones in the sample, over 85% were seen once. The source material was naive CD4+ T cells sorted from blood. Noted subset: CD45RA+ positively selected. Receptor source: a man aged 18 to 29 in good health.

The V gene is TRBV7-8, the J gene TRBJ2-1; D ambiguous. The CDR3 consists of 14 residues. V shed 3 bases and J shed 1 base, with 7 bases lying between them. Germline V gene lookup returns CDR1 SGHVS and CDR2 FQNEAQ. The CDR3 DNA sequence: TGTGCCAGCAGCTTCGGCGGTTCCTACAATGAGCAGTTCTTC. It is translated as CASSFGGSYNEQFF.

V is TRBV6-6 and J is TRBJ2-7, with 7 bases lining up with TRBD1. The CDR3 covers 14 residues. Germline V CDR1 and CDR2: MNHNY, SVGAGI (reference sequence). Unmatched junction bases numbered 7, after V lost 8 bases and J lost 0 bases. The CDR3 region has the DNA TGTGCCAGCGCCGGGACAGCCGACTCCTACGAGCAGTACTTC. This translates into CASAGTADSYEQYF.

The CDR3 DNA is TGTGCCAGCAGTCCCCGGACAACCACTGTGGGGACCCAGTACTTC. Amino acid sequence: CASSPRTTTVGTQYF. The chain recombines TRBV6-1 with TRBJ2-5, with TRBD1 as a possible D gene (5 bases). With 5 bases removed from V and 7 bases from J, the gap between germline ends came to 20 bases. Germline CDR1 MNHNS, CDR2 SASEGT. CDR3 size: 15 residues.

The chain recombines TRBV6-5 with TRBJ1-1; D might be TRBD1 (5 bases). With 3 bases removed from V and 0 bases from J, the gap between germline ends came to 8 bases. The germline CDR1 and CDR2 sequences are MNHEY and SVGAGI. The CDR3 is made up of 14 amino acids. The CDR3 nucleotides are TGTGCCAGCAGTTATCAGGGAATGAACACTGAAGCTTTCTTT. As protein: CASSYQGMNTEAFF.

CDR3 in amino acids: CASSEDLAAGGTQYF. CDR3 nucleotides: TGTGCCAGCAGTGAAGATCTCGCAGCCGGTGGGACCCAGTACTTC. V is TRBV2 and J is TRBJ2-5; D call uncertain. The CDR3 covers 15 residues. Trimming removed 1 base at V and 7 bases at J, with 16 bases between. Germline loops: CDR1 SNHLY, CDR2 FYNNEI.

CDR3 sequence: CASSQTGFGGELFF. The CDR3 nucleotides read TGCGCCAGCAGCCAGACAGGGTTTGGCGGGGAGCTGTTTTTT. The chain couples TRBV10-1 to TRBJ2-2, with 7 bases that match TRBD1. The CDR3 runs to 14 residues. The J segment lost 7 bases and the V segment lost 6 bases, leaving 8 bases of the junction unmatched. Germline lookup yields CDR1 WNHNN and CDR2 SYGVQD (reference sequence).

This clone was seen once. The rearrangement joins TRBV7-8 to TRBJ2-2; D is unresolved. The V gene's germline CDR1 is SGHVS and CDR2 FQNEAQ. This CDR3 spans 14 amino acids. The V gene lost 3 bases and the J gene lost 3 bases, with 8 bases spanning the gap. The CDR3 loop is CASSFELYTGELFF. In DNA, the CDR3 is TGTGCCAGCAGCTTTGAACTTTACACCGGGGAGCTGTTTTTT.

The chain recombines TRBV27 with TRBJ1-2, with unresolved D. The V and J ends lost 2 bases and 3 bases respectively, with 13 bases between them. There are 15 residues in the CDR3. CDR1 is MNHEY and CDR2 is SMNVEV in the germline V gene (reference sequence). The DNA of the CDR3 is TGTGCCAGCAGTTTAGAAGCAGGCGCCCACTATGGCTACACCTTC. This codes for CASSLEAGAHYGYTF.

Regarding this clone: Other DNA sequences in the sample encode the same CDR3. V and J are TRBV18 and TRBJ2-5, with D uncertain. V lost 3 bases and J 1 base, leaving 6 bases between the germline ends. The CDR3 is made up of 13 amino acids. Germline assignment: CDR1 KGHSH and CDR2 LQKENI. The CDR3 DNA follows: TGTGCCAGCTCACCCCTGTCCCAAGAGACCCAGTACTTC. Its protein product is CASSPLSQETQYF.

The rearrangement links TRBV18 to TRBJ2-7; either TRBD1 or TRBD2 may fit D (5 bases each). The V end lost 3 bases, the J end lost 5 bases, and 17 bases lay between the germline ends. CDR1 is KGHSH, CDR2 LQKENI, per germline. The CDR3 is 15 residues long. The CDR3 spells CASSPGVGPVDEQYF. The DNA for the CDR3 is TGTGCCAGCTCACCGGGGGTGGGACCTGTGGACGAGCAGTACTTC.

The chain joins TRBV5-1 to TRBJ2-6; weak D call: TRBD1 (7 bases). V was trimmed by 0 bases and J by 1 base, leaving 11 bases between them. The CDR3 consists of 17 residues. From germline, CDR1 is SGHRS and CDR2 YFSETQ. CDR3 nucleotides: TGCGCCAGCAGCTTGGACTCAGGGGGGTCTGGGGCCAACGTCCTGACTTTC. Translation: CASSLDSGGSGANVLTF. Combining the CDR3 with reference TRBV5-1 and TRBJ2-6 gives the whole variable domain KAGVTQTPRYLIKTRGQQVTLSCSPISGHRSVSWYQQTPGQGLQFLFEYFSETQRNKGNFPGRFSGRQFSNSRSEMNVSTLELGDSALYLCASSLDSGGSGANVLTFGAGSRLTVL.

The chain combines TRBV27 with TRBJ1-2; D call uncertain. Germline CDR1 and CDR2: MNHEY and SMNVEV (reference sequence). There are 14 residues in the CDR3. Deletions cut 0 bases from V and 2 bases from J, with 7 bases between. CDR3 residues: CASSLSRVNYGYTF. For the CDR3, the DNA is TGTGCCAGCAGTTTATCTAGGGTAAACTATGGCTACACCTTC.

The chain couples TRBV10-3 to TRBJ1-6; D gene uncertain. The CDR3 totals 14 residues. The ends were cut back, 11 bases at V and 1 base at J, with 12 bases in the middle. Germline assignment: CDR1 ENHRY and CDR2 SYGVKD. The CDR3 reads CAAADLSYNSPLHF. DNA of the CDR3: TGTGCCGCCGCAGATTTGTCCTATAATTCACCCCTCCACTTT.

This clone was detected a few times. The V and J genes are TRBV4-1 and TRBJ1-1; a weak D match, TRBD1 (5 bases). The CDR3 contains 14 residues. The germline CDR1 and CDR2 sequences are MGHRA and YSYEKL. Deletions cut 6 bases from V and 6 bases from J, with 17 bases between. Here the CDR3 DNA reads TGCGCCAGCAGGAAACAGGCTCCTGACCCTGAAGCTTTCTTT. Translation gives CASRKQAPDPEAFF.

The V call is TRBV7-2, the J call TRBJ1-4; TRBD1 might be the D (5 bases). The CDR3 has 15 residues. The V gene lost 1 base and the J gene lost 1 base, with 7 bases spanning the gap. Germline V gives CDR1 SGHTA, CDR2 FQGNSA. CDR3 bases: TGTGCCAGCAGCTTAGTGGGGGGAACTAATGAAAAACTGTTTTTT. Protein: CASSLVGGTNEKLFF.

The chain recombines TRBV27 with TRBJ2-7; 7 bases are a match to TRBD1. The V gene's germline CDR1 is MNHEY and CDR2 SMNVEV (reference sequence). Trimming took 4 bases from V and 2 from J; bases not matched to a gene: 8. The CDR3 extends over 15 amino acids. Here the CDR3 DNA reads TGTGCCAGCAGTTGGGGCAGGGGGTTTACCTACGAGCAGTACTTC. Translated: CASSWGRGFTYEQYF.

This chain joins TRBV19 and TRBJ2-1; no clear D gene. This CDR3 has 13 amino acids. Germline V gene data show CDR1 as LNHDA and CDR2 as SQIVND (reference sequence). Trimming stripped 6 bases from V and 0 bases from J, with 6 bases between. CDR3 residues: CASRRSSYNEQFF. The CDR3 nucleotides read TGTGCCAGTAGGCGGAGCTCCTACAATGAGCAGTTCTTC.

The chain links TRBV25-1 to TRBJ2-3, with D unresolved. The V gene's germline CDR1 is MGHDK and CDR2 SYGVNS. The V end was cut by 8 bases, the J end by 1 base, with 13 bases between. The CDR3 is 14 residues long. The CDR3 sequence: CASGLSSGTDTQYF. CDR3 DNA: TGTGCCAGCGGGCTATCCTCAGGCACAGATACGCAGTATTTT. Complete variable domain (other parts from reference TRBV25-1 and TRBJ2-3): EADIYQTPRYLVIGTGKKITLECSQTMGHDKMYWYQQDPGMELHLIHYSYGVNSTEKGDLSSESTVSRIRTEHFPLTLESARPSHTSQYLCASGLSSGTDTQYFGPGTRLTVL.

The gene calls are TRBV7-9 and TRBJ2-1; 9 nucleotides align to TRBD2. Per germline, CDR1 SEHNR and CDR2 FQNEAQ (reference sequence). CDR3 length equals 14 residues. The ends lost 5 bases at V and 6 bases at J; junction bases unmatched: 5. CDR3 region: CASSSSGSGNEQFF. CDR3 nucleotides: TGTGCCAGCAGCAGTAGCGGGAGTGGCAATGAGCAGTTCTTC.

This chain joins TRBV5-4 and TRBJ2-3; the match to TRBD1 covers 12 bases. The CDR3 extends over 16 amino acids. Germline CDR1 SGHNT, CDR2 YYREEE (reference sequence). The V gene end was trimmed by 4 bases and the J gene end by 4 bases; junction bases not matched to a gene: 7. The CDR3 nucleotides read TGTGCCAGCAGCACACCGGGACAGGGGGCATCAGATACGCAGTATTTT. It is translated as CASSTPGQGASDTQYF.